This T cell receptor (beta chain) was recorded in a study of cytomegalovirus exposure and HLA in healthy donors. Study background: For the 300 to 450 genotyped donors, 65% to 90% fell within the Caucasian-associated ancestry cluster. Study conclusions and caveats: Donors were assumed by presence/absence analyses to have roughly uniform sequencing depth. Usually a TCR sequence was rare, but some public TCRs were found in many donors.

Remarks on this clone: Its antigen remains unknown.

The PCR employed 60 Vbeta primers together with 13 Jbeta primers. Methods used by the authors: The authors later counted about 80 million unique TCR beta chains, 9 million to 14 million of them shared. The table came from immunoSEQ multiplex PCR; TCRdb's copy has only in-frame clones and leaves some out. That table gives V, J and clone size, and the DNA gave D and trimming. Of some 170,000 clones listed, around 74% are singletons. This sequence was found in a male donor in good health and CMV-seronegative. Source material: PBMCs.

For the CDR3, the DNA is TGTGCCAGCAGGGAGGGCAATCAGCCCCAGCATTTT. Encoded protein: CASREGNQPQHF. V is TRBV6-1 and J is TRBJ1-5; D remains ambiguous. Germline CDR1 and CDR2: MNHNS and SASEGT. CDR3 length: 12 amino acids. The V gene lost 6 bases and the J gene lost 2 bases, with 5 bases spanning the gap.